The subject of this entry is one T cell receptor beta chain. The target antigen is unknown. The data originate from a study of T cell responses to AZD1222 COVID-19 vaccine. Whole-study context: Pooling was applied to second doses at about 4 or about 12 weeks.

Sequencing used immunoSEQ multiplex PCR; TCRdb keeps in-frame clones, though not all of them. The profile covers tens of thousands of clones, with more than 75% appearing a single time and 3.5% to 5% taken by the ten largest. The CDR3 runs 13 residues. Germline CDR1 reads SQVTM; CDR2 reads ANQGSEA. V dropped 4 bases and J dropped 5 bases, with 11 bases sitting between them. Study-wide points: Spike regions recognized by vaccine-associated CD4 TCRs spanned the protein, led by 160-218 and 743-854.

This clonotype originated in an adult in good health. The chain recombines TRBV29-1 with TRBJ1-4; no firm D call. The sequencing used peripheral blood, collected on day 0 of AZD1222 vaccination. Here the CDR3 reads CSVGDRWNEKLFF. Written as DNA, the CDR3 is TGCAGCGTTGGTGACCGATGGAATGAAAAACTGTTTTTT.